This T cell receptor (beta chain) derives from a study of cytomegalovirus exposure and HLA in healthy donors. TCRdb keeps only in-frame clones here, not all; method: immunoSEQ multiplex PCR. The sample carries roughly 98,000 clones, roughly 84% recorded once. The ends lost 3 bases at V and 5 bases at J; junction bases unmatched: 4. CDR1 WNHNN and CDR2 SYGVQD come from the germline V gene (reference sequence). This CDR3 is 16 amino acids long. What was sequenced was PBMCs. This receptor was identified in a man aged 18 to 30 in good health and CMV-seropositive. The gene calls are TRBV10-1 and TRBJ2-1; 13 bases map to TRBD2. The CDR3 DNA sequence: TGCGCCAGCAGTGACCTCGGGACTAGCGGGAACAATGAGCAGTTCTTC. Its translation is CASSDLGTSGNNEQFF.